The clone carrying this T cell receptor beta chain is medium-sized (0.01 to 0.1%) by share. What it binds is not known. Full-length variable regions came from constant-region reverse primers plus semi-nested Nested Universal Primer A PCR. TCRdb fed the 5' RACE reads into MiXCR, producing one record per CDR3 protein. Altogether about 50,000 distinct CDR3 sequences are present, 28% being singletons, with the ten largest covering roughly 2%. Germline CDR1 MNHEY, CDR2 SVGEGT. With V trimmed by 4 bases and J by 8 bases, 12 bases remained unmatched. The CDR3 spans 16 residues. Naive CD4+ cells had CD25+ Tregs removed. Study outcomes and limitations: Greatest tumor Treg TCR overlap was with tumor naive CD4+ cells. In terms of TCR gene usage, tumor memory CD4+ T cells clustered together with blood and lymph node memory CD4+ cells, as well as with lymph node naive CD4+ cells.

The source is a female donor with breast cancer. Material: naive CD4+ T cells sorted from blood. The subset is: naive CD4+ T cells, CD4+CD45RA+CD25-. The V call is TRBV6-2 or TRBV6-3, the J call TRBJ2-1; TRBD2 matches at 9 bases. The CDR3 region is CASSFPLAGRIDEQFF. The CDR3 DNA follows: TGTGCCAGCAGTTTCCCGCTAGCGGGACGAATCGATGAGCAGTTCTTC.